This T cell receptor (beta chain) was captured in a study of blood T cell repertoires in COVID-19. Losses at the gene ends were 5 bases for V and 7 bases for J; bases not matched to a gene: 8. Germline-derived CDR1 and CDR2 are MDHEN and SYDVKM. There are 15 residues in the CDR3. Assay: immunoSEQ multiplex PCR; the TCRdb copy retains only in-frame clones and omits some. The data show about 120,000 clones, 75% to 90% seen once. The receptor was derived from a human donor with acute or convalescent COVID-19. The donor label of this sample is uncertain. Sequencing used peripheral blood. The chain combines TRBV28 with TRBJ1-4; TRBD1 matches at 9 bases. The DNA of the CDR3 is TGTGCCAGCAGTCCTCCGGGACAGGGAGGTGAAAAACTGTTTTTT. Translated: CASSPPGQGGEKLFF.